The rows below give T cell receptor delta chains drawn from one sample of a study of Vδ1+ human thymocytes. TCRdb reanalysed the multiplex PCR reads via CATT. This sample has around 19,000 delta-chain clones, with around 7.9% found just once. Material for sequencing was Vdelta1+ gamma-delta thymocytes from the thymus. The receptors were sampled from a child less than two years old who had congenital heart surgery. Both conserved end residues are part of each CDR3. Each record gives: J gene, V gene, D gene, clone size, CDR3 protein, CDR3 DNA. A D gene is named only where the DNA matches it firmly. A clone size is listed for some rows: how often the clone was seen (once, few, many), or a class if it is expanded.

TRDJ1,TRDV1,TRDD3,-,CALGELRGWGIGTDKLIF,TGTGCTCTTGGGGAACTCCGAGGCTGGGGGATAGGCACCGATAAACTCATCTTT
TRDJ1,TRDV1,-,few,CALGEYLHFLDVLPTDKLIF,TGTGCTCTTGGGGAATACCTACATTTCCTGGATGTCCTCCCCACCGATAAACTCATCTTT
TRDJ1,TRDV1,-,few,CALGTISRALLGPKDADKLIF,TGTGCTCTTGGGACTATTTCCCGGGCACTACTGGGCCCGAAGGACGCCGATAAACTCATCTTT
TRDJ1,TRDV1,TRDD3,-,CALGELLGDRTDKLIF,TGTGCTCTTGGGGAACTCTTGGGGGATAGGACCGATAAACTCATCTTT
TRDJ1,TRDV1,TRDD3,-,CALGVHDLPSLALGDTYLTKTDKLIF,TGTGCTCTTGGGGTCCACGACCTTCCTAGTCTAGCGCTGGGGGATACCTACCTGACCAAGACCGATAAACTCATCTTT
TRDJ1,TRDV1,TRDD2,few,CALGEPVSYEKLIF,TGTGCTCTTGGGGAACCCGTTTCCTACGAAAAACTCATCTTT
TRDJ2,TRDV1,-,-,CALGEPPGWPPATAQLFF,TGTGCTCTTGGGGAACCTCCGGGGTGGCCGCCTGCGACGGCACAACTCTTCTTT
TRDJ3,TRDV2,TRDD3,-,CACDLGDPLTSWDTRQMFF,TGTGCCTGTGATCTGGGGGATCCCCTCACCTCCTGGGACACCCGACAGATGTTTTTC
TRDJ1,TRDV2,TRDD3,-,CACDTGSSALGDHCTDKLIF,TGTGCCTGTGACACCGGGAGCTCGGCCCTGGGGGATCATTGTACCGATAAACTCATCTTT
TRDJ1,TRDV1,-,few,CALGRRPIKVSPGTDKLIF,TGTGCTCTTGGTCGGCGACCGATTAAGGTCAGTCCCGGGACCGATAAACTCATCTTT
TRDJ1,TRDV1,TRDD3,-,CALGELYPSSATGGYAELNDKLIF,TGTGCTCTTGGGGAACTTTACCCCTCCTCAGCGACTGGGGGATACGCCGAATTAAACGATAAACTCATCTTT
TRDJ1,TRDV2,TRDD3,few,CACLYWGKTYTDKLIF,TGTGCCTGTCTGTACTGGGGGAAAACGTACACCGATAAACTCATCTTT
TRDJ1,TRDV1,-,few,CALGSPLTGDKLIF,TGTGCTCTTGGATCCCCCTTGACTGGCGATAAACTCATCTTT
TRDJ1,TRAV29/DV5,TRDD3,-,CAASAIRTGGYTDKLIF,TGTGCAGCAAGCGCGATCCGTACTGGGGGATACACCGATAAACTCATCTTT
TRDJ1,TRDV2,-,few,CACDTRIPPSKLIF,TGTGCCTGTGACACGCGGATCCCACCGTCTAAACTCATCTTT
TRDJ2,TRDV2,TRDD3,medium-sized,CACDTEKYWGIEATAQLFF,TGTGCCTGTGACACCGAAAAGTACTGGGGGATAGAGGCTACAGCACAACTCTTCTTT
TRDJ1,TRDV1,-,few,CALGFPRVVTDKLIF,TGTGCTCTTGGGTTCCCTAGGGTGGTCACCGATAAACTCATCTTT
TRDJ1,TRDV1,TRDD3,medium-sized,CALGPPSCTGGSEDKLIF,TGTGCTCTTGGGCCCCCCTCCTGTACTGGGGGATCGGAGGATAAACTCATCTTT
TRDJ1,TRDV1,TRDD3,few,CALGMLIQLGDKLIF,TGTGCTCTTGGGATGCTCATCCAACTGGGGGATAAACTCATCTTT
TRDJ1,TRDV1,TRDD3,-,CALGEGSRRWGIREEVDTDKLIF,TGTGCTCTTGGGGAAGGAAGTAGGCGCTGGGGGATACGCGAGGAGGTAGACACCGATAAACTCATCTTT
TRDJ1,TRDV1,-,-,CALGDRTGGHLTDKLIF,TGTGCTCTTGGGGACCGTACCGGGGGCCACCTAACCGATAAACTCATCTTT
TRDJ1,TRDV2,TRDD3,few,CACDAYWGIHGYTDKLIF,TGTGCCTGTGACGCGTACTGGGGGATACACGGGTACACCGATAAACTCATCTTT
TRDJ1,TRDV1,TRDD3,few,CALGDGSGGYDKLIF,TGTGCTCTTGGGGACGGCTCTGGGGGATACGATAAACTCATCTTT
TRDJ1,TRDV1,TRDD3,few,CALGELRIREYGTDKLIF,TGTGCTCTTGGGGAACTTCGGATACGCGAATATGGCACCGATAAACTCATCTTT
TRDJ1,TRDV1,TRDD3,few,CALGELSVLGEYTDKLIF,TGTGCTCTTGGGGAACTGTCGGTACTGGGGGAGTACACCGATAAACTCATCTTT
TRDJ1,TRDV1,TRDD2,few,CALGPLPTITYADKLIF,TGTGCTCTTGGACCCCTTCCTACAATAACGTATGCCGATAAACTCATCTTT
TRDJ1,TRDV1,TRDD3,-,CALGEASPLLGVRTINTDKLIF,TGTGCTCTTGGGGAAGCCTCCCCCTTACTGGGGGTTAGGACGATTAACACCGATAAACTCATCTTT
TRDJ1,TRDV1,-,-,CALGNRGKYTDKLIF,TGTGCTCTTGGGAATCGGGGGAAGTACACCGATAAACTCATCTTT
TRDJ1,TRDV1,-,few,CALGETFLQTWGITTDKLIF,TGTGCTCTTGGGGAAACCTTCCTACAGACCTGGGGGATAACCACCGATAAACTCATCTTT
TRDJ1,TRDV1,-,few,CALGSTSHPLGGTDKLIF,TGTGCTCTTGGTTCCACTTCGCACCCCTTGGGGGGGACCGATAAACTCATCTTT
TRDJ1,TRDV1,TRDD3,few,CALGELVPLGDPRYTDKLIF,TGTGCTCTTGGGGAACTAGTGCCCCTGGGGGACCCCCGGTACACCGATAAACTCATCTTT
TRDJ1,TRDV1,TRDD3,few,CALGEEEALKGIRVGKLIF,TGTGCTCTTGGGGAAGAAGAGGCCCTCAAGGGGATACGCGTCGGTAAACTCATCTTT
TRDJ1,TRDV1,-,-,CALGEPTYWGHAGYTDKLIF,TGTGCTCTTGGGGAACCCACCTATTGGGGCCATGCGGGCTACACCGATAAACTCATCTTT
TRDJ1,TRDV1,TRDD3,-,CALDRGHWGTSPYTDKLIF,TGTGCTCTTGACCGGGGGCACTGGGGGACCTCACCTTACACCGATAAACTCATCTTT
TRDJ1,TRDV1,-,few,CALGENPAFPGRIRRRVELIF,TGTGCTCTTGGGGAAAATCCGGCCTTCCCTGGGAGGATACGGCGGAGAGTCGAACTCATCTTT
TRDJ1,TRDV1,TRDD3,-,CALGELRGGFHTRGIREDTDKLIF,TGTGCTCTTGGGGAACTAAGAGGGGGCTTCCACACCCGGGGGATACGAGAGGACACCGATAAACTCATCTTT
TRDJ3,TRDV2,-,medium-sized,CACAPMGSCWDTRQMFF,TGTGCCTGTGCCCCGATGGGGTCCTGCTGGGACACCCGACAGATGTTTTTC
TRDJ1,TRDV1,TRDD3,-,CALGGTRRLLGDTEYTDKLIF,TGTGCTCTTGGGGGAACTAGAAGACTACTGGGGGATACGGAGTACACCGATAAACTCATCTTT
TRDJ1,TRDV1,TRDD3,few,CALGDPFGGLNKLIF,TGTGCTCTTGGGGACCCCTTCGGGGGATTGAATAAACTCATCTTT
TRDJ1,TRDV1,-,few,CALGDHLILRTDKLIF,TGTGCTCTTGGGGACCACTTGATACTTCGCACCGATAAACTCATCTTT
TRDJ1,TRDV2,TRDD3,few,CACWAGGYDRGNTDKLIF,TGTGCCTGTTGGGCCGGGGGATACGATCGAGGCAACACCGATAAACTCATCTTT
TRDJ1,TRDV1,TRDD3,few,CALGEQSLSRHYWGTRTDKLIF,TGTGCTCTTGGGGAACAGAGCCTTTCTAGGCATTACTGGGGGACACGCACCGATAAACTCATCTTT
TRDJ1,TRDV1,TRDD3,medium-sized,CALGDFRLLGDTREAKLIF,TGTGCTCTTGGGGATTTCCGCTTACTGGGGGATACGAGGGAGGCTAAACTCATCTTT
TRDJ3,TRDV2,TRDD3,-,CACDYWGIPSGSWDTRQMFF,TGTGCCTGTGACTACTGGGGGATCCCCTCAGGCTCCTGGGACACCCGACAGATGTTTTTC
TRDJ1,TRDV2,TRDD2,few,CACDTYHSFLRGFYTDKLIF,TGTGCCTGTGACACCTACCACTCATTCCTACGGGGGTTCTACACCGATAAACTCATCTTT
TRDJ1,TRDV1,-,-,CALGDPGESTAAIDKLIF,TGTGCTCTTGGGGATCCGGGAGAATCTACTGCCGCGATCGATAAACTCATCTTT
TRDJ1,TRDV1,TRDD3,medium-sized,CALGVLGGYTDKLIF,TGTGCTCTTGGGGTCCTAGGGGGATACACCGATAAACTCATCTTT
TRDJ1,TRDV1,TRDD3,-,CALGEQARAGGPPNTDKLIF,TGTGCTCTTGGGGAACAGGCTCGAGCTGGGGGACCACCCAACACCGATAAACTCATCTTT
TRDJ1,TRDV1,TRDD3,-,CALGELRPSPTNWGIPPDKLIF,TGTGCTCTTGGGGAACTAAGACCCTCCCCCACGAATTGGGGGATACCGCCCGATAAACTCATCTTT
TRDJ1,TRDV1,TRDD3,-,CALGEPKRHTTGDTRNTDKLIF,TGTGCTCTTGGGGAACCAAAGCGCCATACGACGGGGGATACGAGAAATACCGATAAACTCATCTTT
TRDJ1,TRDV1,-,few,CALGEFGFNFGSPSYTDKLIF,TGTGCTCTTGGGGAATTCGGCTTCAATTTTGGCTCACCCTCGTACACCGATAAACTCATCTTT
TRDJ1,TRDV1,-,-,CALGEWGISYTGTDKLIF,TGTGCTCTTGGGGAATGGGGGATTTCCTACACTGGGACGGATAAACTCATCTTT
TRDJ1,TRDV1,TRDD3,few,CALGTRWGRTDKLIF,TGTGCTCTTGGGACCCGCTGGGGGCGGACCGATAAACTCATCTTT
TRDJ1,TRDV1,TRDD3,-,CALGEIYGDKPIF,TGTGCTCTTGGGGAAATATACGGGGATAAACCCATCTTT
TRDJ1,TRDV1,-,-,CALGEYRQKNTDKLIF,TGTGCTCTTGGGGAATATCGACAAAAGAACACCGATAAACTCATCTTT
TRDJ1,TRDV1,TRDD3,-,CALGELAFLGDTKLIF,TGTGCTCTTGGGGAACTAGCCTTCCTGGGGGATACAAAACTCATCTTT
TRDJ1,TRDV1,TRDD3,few,CAPGEGISYWGRYTDKLIF,TGTGCTCCTGGGGAGGGGATTTCCTACTGGGGGAGGTACACCGATAAACTCATCTTT
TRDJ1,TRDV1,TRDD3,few,CALGDPPVWSVLGDTDKLIF,TGTGCTCTTGGGGACCCACCCGTTTGGTCCGTACTGGGGGATACCGATAAACTCATCTTT
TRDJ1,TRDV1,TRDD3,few,CALKYHLPTYWGIQDYTDKLIF,TGTGCTCTAAAATACCACTTACCTACGTACTGGGGGATACAGGACTACACCGATAAACTCATCTTT
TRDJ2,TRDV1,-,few,CALGEPPPLMTAQPFF,TGTGCTCTTGGGGAACCCCCCCCACTGATGACAGCACAACCCTTCTTT